This T cell receptor (beta chain) was recorded in a study of T cell repertoires in cytomegalovirus infection. Study-level information: Public TCR beta signatures indicated both CMV infection and matching HLA type.

This CDR3 comprises 15 residues. CDR1 is SGHAT and CDR2 is FQNNGV in the germline V gene. Unmatched junction bases numbered 9, after V lost 5 bases and J lost 3 bases. In its sample, this clonotype was seen once. Antigen unknown. Each CDR3 protein gets one entry after TCRdb re-called the reads with MiXCR. The sample has about 400,000 distinct CDR3 sequences, 15% to 20% seen once; the top ten hold 8.7%. Study-wide results and caveats: Public TCR beta family frequency separated CMV-and-HLA carriers, including in an independent cohort.

The source is a human donor in good health (CMV status not recorded). Some clones in this sample may be carry-over from other donors' samples. What was sequenced was PBMCs. The chain recombines TRBV11-2 with TRBJ1-2; TRBD1 aligns across 7 bases. The CDR3 loop reads CASSQKRQGDYGYTF. The CDR3 DNA follows: TGTGCCAGCAGCCAGAAAAGACAGGGAGACTATGGCTACACCTTC.